A single sample gave rise to the 23 T cell receptor beta chains below, sequenced in a study of T-cell reconstitution after alpha-beta-depleted transplantation in children. TCRbeta library preparation incorporated unique molecular identifiers. TCRdb called the PCR reads again in MiXCR, with one record for every CDR3 protein. The profile shows 200,000 to 250,000 distinct CDR3 sequences, approximately 8% of them singletons. The sequences come from PBMCs, mostly from graft donor cells, collected 360 days after TCRalphabeta/CD19-depleted stem cell transplant. Source of these receptors: a male patient aged 2 to 10 who had a stem cell transplant for acute myeloid leukemia, so the T cells may come from the graft donor.

This chain joins TRBV7-9 and TRBJ2-7, with D possibly being TRBD2 (6 bases). The CDR3 has 17 residues. Trimming pared 4 bases from V and 0 bases from J, leaving 19 bases between. Germline assignment: CDR1 SEHNR and CDR2 FQNEAQ (reference sequence). The chain's CDR3 is CASSSPGTLKSSYEQYF. The DNA of the CDR3 is TGTGCCAGCAGCTCGCCCGGGACTTTAAAGAGCTCCTACGAGCAGTACTTC.

In this sample, this clonotype turned up a few times. This rearrangement joins TRBV9 to TRBJ2-3; D is ambiguous. The V end was cut by 0 bases, the J end by 2 bases, with 16 bases between. In germline, CDR1 is SGDLS, CDR2 YYNGEE. This CDR3 is built from 17 residues. CDR3 DNA: TGTGCCAGCAGCGTAGAACAGCTCCTCACCCCCACAGATACGCAGTATTTT. The encoded protein is CASSVEQLLTPTDTQYF.

This clonotype was counted between two and nine times. In DNA, the CDR3 is TGTGCCAGCAGTTTATATAGCAATCAGCCCCAGCATTTT. It encodes CASSLYSNQPQHF. The V and J genes are TRBV12-3 or TRBV12-4 and TRBJ1-5; D not resolved. The CDR3 runs 13 residues. The V gene lost 2 bases and the J gene lost 0 bases, with 2 bases spanning the gap.

This clonotype was seen ten or more times. The genes are TRBV12-3 or TRBV12-4 and TRBJ2-3, with a weak D call TRBD2 (6 bases). This CDR3 is 14 amino acids long. Trimming took 3 bases from V and 2 from J, leaving 9 bases between them. CDR3 region: CASSLGLLTDTQYF. The CDR3 DNA reads TGTGCCAGCAGTTTGGGACTCCTCACAGATACGCAGTATTTT.

This clonotype has just a few counts. The chain has TRBV5-1 and TRBJ2-3, with 10 bases aligning to TRBD2. This CDR3 is built from 14 residues. After removal of 7 bases from V and 5 bases from J, the junction contained 7 bases not matched to a gene. Germline-derived CDR1 and CDR2 are SGHRS and YFSETQ. The chain's CDR3 is CASGLAGEGDTQYF. Written as DNA, the CDR3 is TGCGCCAGCGGTCTAGCGGGAGAAGGAGATACGCAGTATTTT.

The CDR3 sequence: CSVLGGGWYNQPQHF. CDR3 coding DNA: TGCAGTGTCCTAGGGGGGGGGTGGTACAATCAGCCCCAGCATTTT. The chain is built from TRBV20-1 and TRBJ1-5; maybe TRBD1 (6 bases). This CDR3 spans 15 amino acids. The V and J ends lost 7 bases and 3 bases respectively, with 19 bases between them. Germline assignment: CDR1 DFQATT and CDR2 SNEGSKA (reference sequence).

This clonotype was seen repeatedly, ten times or more. The chain links TRBV10-3 to TRBJ2-7; 10 nucleotides match TRBD1. In germline, CDR1 is ENHRY, CDR2 SYGVKD. This CDR3 region has 14 residues. The junction had 3 bases not matched to a gene; V was cut back by 2 bases and J by 5 bases. CDR3 sequence reads: CAISEGDRGHEQYF. Written as DNA, the CDR3 is TGTGCCATCAGTGAGGGGGACAGGGGCCACGAGCAGTACTTC.

In its sample, this clonotype was seen many times. The chain links TRBV10-3 to TRBJ2-3, with D unresolved. V lost 0 bases and J 2 bases, leaving 12 bases between the germline ends. The CDR3 is 16 amino acids. The germline V gene encodes CDR1 ENHRY and CDR2 SYGVKD. CDR3 bases: TGTGCCATCAGTGAGTCCGGCAGAACCTACACAGATACGCAGTATTTT. It specifies CAISESGRTYTDTQYF.

The table lists this clonotype with a few counts. V usage is TRBV12-3 or TRBV12-4 and J usage is TRBJ2-5; maybe TRBD2 (6 bases). V shed 2 bases and J shed 5 bases, with 18 bases lying between them. The CDR3 totals 16 residues. CDR3 coding DNA: TGTGCCAGCAGTTTACTCGTGGGGGGTTGGGCGGAGACCCAGTACTTC. Its protein product is CASSLLVGGWAETQYF.

The chain's CDR3 is CASKRDRAYEQYF. The CDR3 DNA reads TGTGCCAGCAAGCGGGATCGAGCCTACGAGCAGTACTTC. The chain has TRBV28 and TRBJ2-7; 7 nucleotides align to TRBD2. V lost 7 bases, J lost 2 bases, and 5 bases stayed unmatched. The CDR3 contains 13 residues. Germline V gene sequence: CDR1 MDHEN, CDR2 SYDVKM.

This clonotype was picked up many times. The rearrangement links TRBV4-2 to TRBJ2-2; a possible D gene is TRBD2 (7 bases). The CDR3 is 16 amino acids. V was cut by 2 bases and J by 0 bases, with 10 bases left in between. Germline V gene lookup returns CDR1 LGHNA and CDR2 YNFKEQ. Here the CDR3 DNA reads TGTGCCAGCAGCCAAACAGGGAGGGCGAACACCGGGGAGCTGTTTTTT. Amino acids: CASSQTGRANTGELFF.

The chain has TRBV18 and TRBJ2-1; TRBD2 matches at 9 bases. Germline V gives CDR1 KGHSH, CDR2 LQKENI. V lost 8 bases and J lost 7; bases outside the gene matches: 15. The CDR3 covers 16 residues. CDR3 in DNA: TGTGCCAGCCACACCTCCGGGACTAGCTCTAAGAATGAGCAGTTCTTC. It codes for CASHTSGTSSKNEQFF.

This clonotype was seen ten or more times. The CDR3 coding sequence is TGTGCCAGCAGCCAAGAGGGGTACGAGGTTTACAATGAGCAGTTCTTC. Amino acids: CASSQEGYEVYNEQFF. The chain joins TRBV4-2 to TRBJ2-1; D call uncertain. This CDR3 comprises 16 residues. Germline values: CDR1 LGHNA, CDR2 YNFKEQ. V lost 0 bases to trimming and J lost 4 bases, with 13 bases between them.

This clonotype was counted at least ten times. CDR3 bases: TGTGCCAGCAGCTCTAGCGGGAGTACAGATACGCAGTATTTT. Amino acid sequence: CASSSSGSTDTQYF. The chain has TRBV7-8 and TRBJ2-3; TRBD2 agrees at 10 bases. V trimming: 4 bases; J trimming: 3 bases; junction bases outside the gene matches: 1. Germline assignment: CDR1 SGHVS and CDR2 FQNEAQ. This CDR3 region has 14 residues.

This clonotype was counted many times. V gene TRBV6-2 or TRBV6-3 combines with J gene TRBJ2-3; TRBD2 might be the D (6 bases). The germline V and J ends were trimmed by 0 bases and 6 bases, with 10 bases remaining between them. CDR1 is MNHEY, CDR2 SVGEGT, per germline. The CDR3 covers 14 residues. CDR3: CASSYSGGGDTQYF. The CDR3 DNA sequence: TGTGCCAGCAGTTACTCAGGCGGAGGGGATACGCAGTATTTT.

This clonotype was picked up many times. The CDR3 sequence is CASSPGGGDEAFF. DNA for the CDR3: TGTGCCAGCAGCCCGGGGGGTGGTGATGAAGCTTTCTTT. V and J are TRBV7-3 and TRBJ1-1, with D possibly being TRBD1 (5 bases). Germline V lookup: CDR1 SGHTA, CDR2 FQGTGA. Deletions cut 5 bases from V and 7 bases from J, with 14 bases between. This CDR3 spans 13 amino acids.

This clonotype was found many times. The genes are TRBV7-9 and TRBJ1-6; D not certain. The CDR3 runs 14 residues. Germline lookup yields CDR1 SEHNR and CDR2 FQNEAQ (reference sequence). The germline V and J ends were trimmed by 5 bases and 2 bases, with 7 bases remaining between them. CDR3 sequence reads: CASSPPAYNSPLHF. CDR3 sequence (DNA): TGTGCCAGCAGCCCCCCAGCCTATAATTCACCCCTCCACTTT.

In its sample, this clonotype was seen a few times. The rearrangement links TRBV28 to TRBJ2-7; the D is unclear. The CDR3 is 19 residues long. Germline CDR1 MDHEN, CDR2 SYDVKM. With 7 bases removed from V and 2 bases from J, the gap between germline ends came to 30 bases. In nucleotides, the CDR3 is TGTGCCAGCATCCCGCCGGACGGACCTGGGGTTGGAGTGCCCTACGAGCAGTACTTC. The encoded protein is CASIPPDGPGVGVPYEQYF.

This clonotype has at least ten counts. V gene TRBV10-3 combines with J gene TRBJ2-3, with D hard to call. V was clipped by 7 bases and J by 2 bases, with 7 bases between them. CDR3 length equals 12 residues. Germline V lookup: CDR1 ENHRY, CDR2 SYGVKD. CDR3: CAITANTDTQYF. In DNA form, the CDR3 reads TGTGCCATCACGGCGAACACAGATACGCAGTATTTT.

V and J are TRBV7-9 and TRBJ2-7; D not certain. The CDR3 consists of 12 residues. Germline lookup yields CDR1 SEHNR and CDR2 FQNEAQ (reference sequence). The V and J ends lost 2 bases and 6 bases respectively, with 8 bases between them. The CDR3 loop reads CASSLIGIEQYV. DNA for the CDR3: TGTGCCAGCAGCTTAATAGGGATCGAGCAGTACGTC.

This clonotype was observed at least ten times. V gene TRBV5-1 combines with J gene TRBJ2-1; 8 nucleotides match TRBD2. Germline trimming cut 4 bases from V and 5 bases from J; bases unmatched to any gene: 8. There are 15 residues in the CDR3. CDR1 SGHRS and CDR2 YFSETQ come from the germline V gene. The CDR3 spells CASSTPSGQNNEQFF. CDR3 in DNA: TGCGCCAGCAGCACCCCTAGCGGGCAGAACAATGAGCAGTTCTTC. The variable domain in full, completed from reference TRBV5-1 and TRBJ2-1, reads KAGVTQTPRYLIKTRGQQVTLSCSPISGHRSVSWYQQTPGQGLQFLFEYFSETQRNKGNFPGRFSGRQFSNSRSEMNVSTLELGDSALYLCASSTPSGQNNEQFFGPGTRLTVL.

The rearrangement uses TRBV4-2 and TRBJ1-4; 7 nucleotides line up with TRBD1. The germline gives CDR1 LGHNA, CDR2 YNFKEQ. This CDR3 has 15 amino acids. Trimming removed 2 bases from V and 8 bases from J; junction bases left unmatched: 8. The CDR3 DNA follows: TGTGCCAGCAGCCAACCAGACAGGGATGTGGAAAAACTGTTTTTT. It is translated as CASSQPDRDVEKLFF.

This clonotype was observed a handful of times. J is TRBJ2-3 and V is TRBV5-1, with TRBD2 identical over 9 bases. This CDR3 comprises 16 residues. From germline, CDR1 is SGHRS and CDR2 YFSETQ. Losses at the gene ends were 1 base for V and 1 base for J; bases not matched to a gene: 4. CDR3 DNA sequence: TGCGCCAGCAGCTTGCCCGGACTAGCGCGCACAGATACGCAGTATTTT. This gives the protein CASSLPGLARTDTQYF.